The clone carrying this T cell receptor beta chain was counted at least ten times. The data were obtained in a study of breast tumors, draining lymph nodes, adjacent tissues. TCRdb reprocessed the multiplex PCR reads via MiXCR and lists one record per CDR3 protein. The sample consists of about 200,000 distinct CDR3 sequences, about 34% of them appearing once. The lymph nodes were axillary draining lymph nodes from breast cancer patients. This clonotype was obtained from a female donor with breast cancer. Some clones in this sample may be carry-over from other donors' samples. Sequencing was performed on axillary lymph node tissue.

CDR3 residues: CASRTVRGYTQYF. Written as DNA, the CDR3 is TGTGCCAGCAGGACTGTGAGGGGATATACGCAGTATTTT. This sequence joins TRBV11-2 and TRBJ2-3; D tentatively reads TRBD1 or TRBD2 (5 bases each). Trimming took off 6 bases at V and 7 bases at J, with 14 bases between the two ends. This CDR3 comprises 13 residues. The V gene's germline CDR1 is SGHAT and CDR2 FQNNGV.